Following are 21 T cell receptor beta chains from one sample sequenced in a study of CD8+ T cells in alopecia areata. Treatment in this sample: oral pan-JAK inhibitor, 5-10 mg twice daily. As the sequencing template, cDNA was produced by extracting RNA and reverse transcribing it. Measured with immunoSEQ multiplex PCR; TCRdb has only the in-frame clones, and not every one. The profile shows more than 150,000 clones, 40% to 65% of them singletons. Sample: CD8+ T cells sorted from blood, taken at roughly week 53, from a patient treated with tofacitinib. The receptors were sampled from a human donor with alopecia areata.

The chain joins TRBV13 to TRBJ1-2, with D perhaps matching TRBD1 (5 bases). This CDR3 comprises 14 residues. Trimming took 5 bases from V and 1 from J, leaving 11 bases between them. Germline CDR1 is PRHDT and CDR2 is FYEKMQ (reference sequence). As DNA, the CDR3 is TGTGCCAGCAGCCTCCCGGGGGGTAACTATGGCTACACCTTC. Translation: CASSLPGGNYGYTF.

This clone came up once. The chain employs TRBV5-6 and TRBJ2-7; no firm D call. Germline-derived CDR1 and CDR2 are SGHDT and YYEEEE. The CDR3 loop spans 12 amino acids. With 2 bases removed from V and 0 bases from J, the gap between germline ends came to 3 bases. CDR3 sequence reads: CASSFLSYEQYF. In DNA form, the CDR3 reads TGTGCCAGCAGCTTTCTCTCCTACGAGCAGTACTTC.

This clone was seen only a few times. The genes are TRBV7-8 and TRBJ2-5; tentatively, D is TRBD1 (6 bases). Trimming left V 6 bases short and J 5 bases short, with 13 bases between. The V gene's germline CDR1 is SGHVS and CDR2 FQNEAQ. The length of the CDR3 is 13 residues. CDR3 amino acids: CASRGHLIETQYF. CDR3 nucleotide sequence: TGTGCCAGCAGGGGACATCTCATCGAGACCCAGTACTTC.

This clone has just a few counts. V usage is TRBV7-6 and J usage is TRBJ1-5; a weak D match, TRBD1 (6 bases). The germline CDR1 and CDR2 sequences are SGHVS and FNYEAQ. V was cut by 1 base and J by 1 base, with 11 bases left in between. The CDR3 runs to 16 residues. The CDR3 DNA sequence: TGTGCCAGCAGCTTAGGTCCGGGGGCGAGCAATCAGCCCCAGCATTTT. Protein product: CASSLGPGASNQPQHF.

Only one count was recorded for this clone. The rearrangement uses TRBV5-6 and TRBJ2-2; TRBD1 matches at 8 bases. CDR3 size: 14 residues. Germline CDR1 is SGHDT and CDR2 is YYEEEE. The J segment lost 6 bases and the V segment lost 4 bases, leaving 5 bases of the junction unmatched. The CDR3 sequence: CASSPGTGAGELFF. DNA for the CDR3: TGTGCCAGCAGCCCGGGGACAGGTGCCGGGGAGCTGTTTTTT.

The V gene is TRBV9, the J gene TRBJ1-5; D possibly corresponds to TRBD1 (6 bases). The V gene's germline CDR1 is SGDLS and CDR2 YYNGEE. V was trimmed by 4 bases and J by 2 bases, leaving 7 bases between them. The CDR3 totals 13 residues. CDR3: CASSRGGNQPQHF. The CDR3 DNA reads TGTGCCAGCAGCAGGGGGGGCAATCAGCCCCAGCATTTT. Based on the CDR3 plus reference TRBV9 and TRBJ1-5, the full variable domain is DSGVTQTPKHLITATGQRVTLRCSPRSGDLSVYWYQQSLDQGLQFLIQYYNGEERAKGNILERFSAQQFPDLHSELNLSSLELGDSALYFCASSRGGNQPQHFGDGTRLSIL.

The J gene is TRBJ1-2, the V gene TRBV6-6; possibly TRBD1 for D (5 bases). The CDR3 spans 15 residues. V lost 0 bases and J 7 bases, leaving 15 bases between the germline ends. Germline CDR1 MNHNY, CDR2 SVGAGI (reference sequence). The CDR3 reads CASSYSRLPGGGYTF. In nucleotides, the CDR3 is TGTGCCAGCAGTTACTCTAGACTGCCCGGGGGTGGCTACACCTTC.

V usage is TRBV5-1 and J usage is TRBJ2-1; TRBD1 aligns across 9 bases. CDR1 and CDR2 (germline): SGHRS, YFSETQ. The CDR3 sequence is 15 residues long. With V trimmed by 4 bases and J by 8 bases, 10 bases remained unmatched. CDR3 DNA: TGCGCCAGCAGCCCTCTCCGGGACAGGGTACATGAGCAGTTCTTC. This codes for CASSPLRDRVHEQFF.

The CDR3 reads CASSSYSPGHIYEQYF. The CDR3 region has the DNA TGCGCCAGCAGCTCGTACTCCCCGGGACACATCTACGAGCAGTACTTC. J is TRBJ2-7 and V is TRBV5-1, with D perhaps TRBD1 (6 bases). Germline CDR1 reads SGHRS; CDR2 reads YFSETQ. CDR3 size: 16 residues. Trimming shortened V by 3 bases and J by 3 bases, and 19 bases separated the two germline ends.

This clone came up a few times. The V call is TRBV15, the J call TRBJ2-5; 8 bases agree with TRBD1. The trim removed 0 bases at V and 4 bases at J, leaving 7 bases unmatched. The CDR3 is 16 amino acids. Per the germline V gene, CDR1 is LNHNV and CDR2 is YYDKDF (reference sequence). CDR3 amino acids: CATSRDRTGRGETQYF. CDR3 nucleotide sequence: TGTGCCACCAGCAGAGATAGGACAGGGCGGGGAGAGACCCAGTACTTC.

J is TRBJ1-2 and V is TRBV13, with D maybe TRBD1 (6 bases). Germline V gives CDR1 PRHDT, CDR2 FYEKMQ (reference sequence). Trimming removed 3 bases from V and 6 bases from J, with 14 bases in between. This CDR3 has 14 amino acids. The CDR3 DNA sequence: TGTGCCAGCAGCTTGCAGGGGCTATCAAATGGCTACACCTTC. Translation: CASSLQGLSNGYTF.

A few counts support this clone. The chain uses TRBV16 and TRBJ1-1, with a weak D call TRBD1 (5 bases). This CDR3 is 14 amino acids long. V lost 0 bases to trimming and J lost 4 bases, with 9 bases between them. CDR1 and CDR2 from the germline V gene are KGHSY and FQNENV. For the CDR3, the DNA is TGTGCCAGCAGCCAATCTCCGGGGGGCACTGAAGCTTTCTTT. This sequence encodes CASSQSPGGTEAFF.

This clone occurred a few times. The CDR3 protein is CASIATGTLNSPLHF. Written as DNA, the CDR3 is TGTGCCAGTATTGCAACCGGGACACTAAACTCACCCCTCCACTTT. V gene TRBV19 combines with J gene TRBJ1-6, with D possibly being TRBD1 (6 bases). The CDR3 contains 15 residues. With 7 bases removed from V and 10 bases from J, the gap between germline ends came to 20 bases. Per germline, CDR1 LNHDA and CDR2 SQIVND (reference sequence).

This clone was seen only a few times. The chain couples TRBV4-1 to TRBJ2-1; TRBD2 might be the D (6 bases). CDR3 length: 17 residues. CDR1 is MGHRA and CDR2 is YSYEKL in the germline V gene. The germline V and J ends were trimmed by 0 bases and 0 bases, with 12 bases remaining between them. The CDR3 bases are TGCGCCAGCAGCCAAGATTTGGGGGACTTCTCCTACAATGAGCAGTTCTTC. This gives the protein CASSQDLGDFSYNEQFF.

This clone showed up just a few times. The chain uses TRBV5-1 and TRBJ1-2; weak D call: TRBD1 (6 bases). CDR1 is SGHRS, CDR2 YFSETQ, per germline. The ends were cut back, 3 bases at V and 7 bases at J, with 13 bases in the middle. CDR3 length equals 13 residues. The CDR3 loop reads CASSSQGNRGYTF. The CDR3 DNA is TGCGCCAGCAGCTCTCAGGGGAATCGTGGCTACACCTTC. Using reference TRBV5-1 and TRBJ1-2 for the parts outside the CDR3, the full variable domain is KAGVTQTPRYLIKTRGQQVTLSCSPISGHRSVSWYQQTPGQGLQFLFEYFSETQRNKGNFPGRFSGRQFSNSRSEMNVSTLELGDSALYLCASSSQGNRGYTFGSGTRLTVV.

This clone was observed a few times. The chain uses TRBV7-9 and TRBJ1-1; weak D call: TRBD1 (6 bases). The germline CDR1 and CDR2 sequences are SEHNR and FQNEAQ (reference sequence). Trimming left V 5 bases short and J 5 bases short, with 12 bases between. CDR3 length equals 13 residues. The CDR3 coding sequence is TGTGCCAGCAGCGTTACAGGGCGGACTGAAGCTTTCTTT. Protein product: CASSVTGRTEAFF.

The CDR3 sequence is CASSLLSGESPLHF. CDR3 sequence (DNA): TGTGCCAGCAGCCTCCTGTCAGGGGAGTCACCCCTCCACTTT. The gene calls are TRBV5-6 and TRBJ1-6; maybe TRBD1 (6 bases). Trimming pared 4 bases from V and 10 bases from J, leaving 15 bases between. The CDR3 runs to 14 residues. Germline V gene sequence: CDR1 SGHDT, CDR2 YYEEEE.

V gene TRBV5-1 combines with J gene TRBJ1-2; 8 nucleotides match TRBD1. Germline CDR1 and CDR2: SGHRS and YFSETQ. The CDR3 contains 14 residues. With V trimmed by 7 bases and J by 0 bases, 5 bases remained unmatched. CDR3 sequence (DNA): TGCGCCAGCGGAGGGACAGGACCTAACTATGGCTACACCTTC. This gives the protein CASGGTGPNYGYTF.

A few counts support this clone. This rearrangement joins TRBV4-1 to TRBJ1-1; D call uncertain. The V gene's germline CDR1 is MGHRA and CDR2 YSYEKL. The ends were cut back, 1 base at V and 0 bases at J, with 9 bases in the middle. This CDR3 contains 15 residues. The CDR3, as DNA: TGCGCCAGCAGCCAAGTTTTGGGGATGAACACTGAAGCTTTCTTT. Its protein is CASSQVLGMNTEAFF.

The V call is TRBV27, the J call TRBJ2-2; D is uncertain. This CDR3 is built from 13 residues. V dropped 4 bases and J dropped 6 bases, with 9 bases sitting between them. CDR1 is MNHEY, CDR2 SMNVEV, per germline (reference sequence). Written as DNA, the CDR3 is TGTGCCAGCAGTTCCTTCCGAGCCGGGGAGCTGTTTTTT. It codes for CASSSFRAGELFF.

This rearrangement joins TRBV5-1 to TRBJ2-4, with TRBD2 identical over 8 bases. Germline V CDR1 and CDR2: SGHRS, YFSETQ. V was pared by 4 bases and J by 7 bases, with 4 bases of the junction left unmatched. The CDR3 has 13 residues. CDR3 nucleotides: TGCGCCAGCAGCCCCGGGGGGGCCAACATTCAGTACTTC. This encodes CASSPGGANIQYF. The full variable domain, completed using reference TRBV5-1 and TRBJ2-4, is KAGVTQTPRYLIKTRGQQVTLSCSPISGHRSVSWYQQTPGQGLQFLFEYFSETQRNKGNFPGRFSGRQFSNSRSEMNVSTLELGDSALYLCASSPGGANIQYFGAGTRLSVL.